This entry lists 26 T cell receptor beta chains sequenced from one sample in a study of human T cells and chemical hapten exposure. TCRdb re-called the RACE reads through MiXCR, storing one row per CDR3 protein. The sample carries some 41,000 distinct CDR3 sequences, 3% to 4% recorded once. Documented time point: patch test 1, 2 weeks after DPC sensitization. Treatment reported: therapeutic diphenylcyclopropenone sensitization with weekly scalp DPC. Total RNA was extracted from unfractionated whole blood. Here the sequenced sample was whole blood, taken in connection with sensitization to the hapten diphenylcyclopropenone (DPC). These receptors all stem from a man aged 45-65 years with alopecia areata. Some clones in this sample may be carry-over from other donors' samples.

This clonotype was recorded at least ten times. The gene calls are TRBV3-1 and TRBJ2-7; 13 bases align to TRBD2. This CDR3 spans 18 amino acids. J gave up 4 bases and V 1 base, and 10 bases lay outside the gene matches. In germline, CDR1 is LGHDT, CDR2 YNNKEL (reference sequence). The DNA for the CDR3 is TGTGCCAGCAGCCAAGGACCGACTAGCGGGAGGCCGCCGTACGAGCAGTACTTC. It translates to CASSQGPTSGRPPYEQYF.

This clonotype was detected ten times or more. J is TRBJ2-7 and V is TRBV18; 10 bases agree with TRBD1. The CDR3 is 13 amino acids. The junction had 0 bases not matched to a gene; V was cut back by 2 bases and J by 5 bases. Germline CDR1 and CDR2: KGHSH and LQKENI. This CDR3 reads CASSPGTGDEQYF. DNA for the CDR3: TGTGCCAGCTCACCAGGGACAGGGGACGAGCAGTACTTC. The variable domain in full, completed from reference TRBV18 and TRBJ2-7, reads NAGVMQNPRHLVRRRGQEARLRCSPMKGHSHVYWYRQLPEEGLKFMVYLQKENIIDESGMPKERFSAEFPKEGPSILRIQQVVRGDSAAYFCASSPGTGDEQYFGPGTRLTVT.

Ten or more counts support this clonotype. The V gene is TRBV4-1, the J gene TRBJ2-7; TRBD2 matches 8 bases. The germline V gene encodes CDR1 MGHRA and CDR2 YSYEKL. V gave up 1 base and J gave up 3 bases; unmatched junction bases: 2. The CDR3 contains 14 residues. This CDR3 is CASSQGLAGYEQYF. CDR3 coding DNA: TGCGCCAGCAGCCAAGGTCTAGCGGGCTACGAGCAGTACTTC.

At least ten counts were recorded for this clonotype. The chain's CDR3 is CSVATSGTSVADTQYF. As DNA, the CDR3 is TGCAGCGTTGCCACCTCCGGGACTAGCGTAGCAGATACGCAGTATTTT. The chain couples TRBV29-1 to TRBJ2-3; 10 bases map to TRBD2. The CDR3 length is 16 residues. J lost 4 bases, V lost 4 bases, and 11 bases had no gene match. The germline gives CDR1 SQVTM, CDR2 ANQGSEA.

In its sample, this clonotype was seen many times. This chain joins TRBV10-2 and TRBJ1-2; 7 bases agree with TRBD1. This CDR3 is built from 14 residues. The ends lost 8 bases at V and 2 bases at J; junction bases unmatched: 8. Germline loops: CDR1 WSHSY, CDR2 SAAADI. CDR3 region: CASSLETGNYGYTF. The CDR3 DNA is TGCGCCAGCTCCCTCGAGACAGGGAACTATGGCTACACCTTC.

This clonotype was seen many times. CDR3: CASSPEQEPYYF. CDR3 coding DNA: TGTGCCAGCAGCCCTGAACAGGAACCCTACTACTTC. The chain joins TRBV7-9 to TRBJ2-7; TRBD1 might be the D (5 bases). The CDR3 consists of 12 residues. Germline assignment: CDR1 SEHNR and CDR2 FQNEAQ (reference sequence). V lost 5 bases to trimming and J lost 13 bases, with 18 bases between them.

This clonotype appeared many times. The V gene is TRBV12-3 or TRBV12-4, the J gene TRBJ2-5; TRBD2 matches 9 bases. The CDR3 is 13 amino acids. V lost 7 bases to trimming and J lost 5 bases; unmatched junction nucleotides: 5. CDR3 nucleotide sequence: TGTGCCAGCAACCAGGGACTAGCTGAGACCCAGTACTTC. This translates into CASNQGLAETQYF.

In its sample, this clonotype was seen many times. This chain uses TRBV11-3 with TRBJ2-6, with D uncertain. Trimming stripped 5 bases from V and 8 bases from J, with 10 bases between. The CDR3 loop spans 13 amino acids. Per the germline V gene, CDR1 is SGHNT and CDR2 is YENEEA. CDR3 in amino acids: CASSAGMSNVLTF. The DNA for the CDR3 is TGTGCCAGCAGCGCTGGGATGTCCAACGTCCTGACTTTC.

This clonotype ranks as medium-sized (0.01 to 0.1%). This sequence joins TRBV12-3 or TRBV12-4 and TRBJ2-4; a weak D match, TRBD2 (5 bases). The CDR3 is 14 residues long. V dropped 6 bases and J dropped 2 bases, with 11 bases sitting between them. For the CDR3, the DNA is TGTGCCAGCAGGCCCCGAGGGACCAAAAACATTCAGTACTTC. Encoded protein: CASRPRGTKNIQYF.

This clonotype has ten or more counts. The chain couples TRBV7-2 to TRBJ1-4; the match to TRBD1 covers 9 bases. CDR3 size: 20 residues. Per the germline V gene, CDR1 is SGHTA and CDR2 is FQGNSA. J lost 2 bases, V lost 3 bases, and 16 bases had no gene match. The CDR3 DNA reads TGTGCCAGCAGCTTCGTCCCGGGACAGGGAAGTAGGGCTACTAATGAAAAACTGTTTTTT. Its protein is CASSFVPGQGSRATNEKLFF.

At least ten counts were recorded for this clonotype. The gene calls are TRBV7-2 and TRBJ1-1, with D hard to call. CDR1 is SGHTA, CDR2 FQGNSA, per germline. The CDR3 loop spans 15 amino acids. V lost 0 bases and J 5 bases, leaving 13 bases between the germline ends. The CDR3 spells CASSLALGRTTEAFF. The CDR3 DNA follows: TGTGCCAGCAGCTTAGCGCTAGGACGGACGACTGAAGCTTTCTTT.

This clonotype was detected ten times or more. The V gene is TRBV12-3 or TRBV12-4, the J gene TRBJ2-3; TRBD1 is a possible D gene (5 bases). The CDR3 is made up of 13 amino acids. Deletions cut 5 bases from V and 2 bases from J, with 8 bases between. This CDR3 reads CASSDSATDTQYF. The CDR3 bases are TGTGCCAGCAGTGACAGCGCCACAGATACGCAGTATTTT.

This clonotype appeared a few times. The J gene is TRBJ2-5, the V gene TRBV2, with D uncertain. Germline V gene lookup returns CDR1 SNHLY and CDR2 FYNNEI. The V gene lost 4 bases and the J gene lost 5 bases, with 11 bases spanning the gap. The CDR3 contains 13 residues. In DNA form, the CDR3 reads TGTGCCAGCAGTGTACATCGCGGTGAGACCCAGTACTTC. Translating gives CASSVHRGETQYF.

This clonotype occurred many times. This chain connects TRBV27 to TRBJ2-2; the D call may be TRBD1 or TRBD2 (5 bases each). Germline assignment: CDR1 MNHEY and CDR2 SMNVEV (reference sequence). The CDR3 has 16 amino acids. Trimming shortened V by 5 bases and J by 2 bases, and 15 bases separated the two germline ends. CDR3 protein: CASSPSGTVNTGELFF. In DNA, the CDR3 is TGTGCCAGCAGTCCCTCCGGGACCGTAAACACCGGGGAGCTGTTTTTT.

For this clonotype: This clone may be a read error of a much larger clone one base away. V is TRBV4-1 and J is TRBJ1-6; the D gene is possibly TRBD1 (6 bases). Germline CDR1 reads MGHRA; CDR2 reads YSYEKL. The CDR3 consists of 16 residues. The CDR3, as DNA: TGCGCCAGCAGCCCCGAGGGGGGGGTGCGGAATTCACCCCTCCGCTTT. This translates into CASSPEGGVRNSPLRF.

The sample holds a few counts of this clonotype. CDR3 residues: CAWSDGGSPLHF. The CDR3, as DNA: TGTGCCTGGAGTGATGGCGGTTCACCCCTCCACTTT. The chain uses TRBV30 and TRBJ1-6; D is unclear. Trimming cost V 1 base and J 9 bases, with 7 bases left between them. From germline, CDR1 is GTSNPN and CDR2 SVGIG (reference sequence). This CDR3 is 12 amino acids long.

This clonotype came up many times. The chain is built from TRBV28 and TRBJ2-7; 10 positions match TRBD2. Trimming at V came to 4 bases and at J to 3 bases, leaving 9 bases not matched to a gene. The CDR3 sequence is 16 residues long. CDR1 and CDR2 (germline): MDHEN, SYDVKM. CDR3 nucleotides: TGTGCCAGCAGTTCCCCAGGGGCTAGCGGGAGCTACGAGCAGTACTTC. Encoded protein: CASSSPGASGSYEQYF.

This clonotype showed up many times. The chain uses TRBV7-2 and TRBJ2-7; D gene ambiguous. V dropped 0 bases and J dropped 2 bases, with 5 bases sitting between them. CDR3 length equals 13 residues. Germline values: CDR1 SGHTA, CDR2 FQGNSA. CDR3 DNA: TGTGCCAGCAGCTTAGCGTCTACCTACGAGCAGTACTTC. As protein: CASSLASTYEQYF.

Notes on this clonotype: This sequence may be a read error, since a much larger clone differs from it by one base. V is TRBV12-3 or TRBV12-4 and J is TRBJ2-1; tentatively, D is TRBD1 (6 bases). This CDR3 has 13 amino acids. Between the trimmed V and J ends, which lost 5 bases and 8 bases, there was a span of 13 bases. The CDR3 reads CASSPQAGDEQFF. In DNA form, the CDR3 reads TGTGCCAGCAGTCCCCAGGCAGGGGATGAGCAGTTCTTC.

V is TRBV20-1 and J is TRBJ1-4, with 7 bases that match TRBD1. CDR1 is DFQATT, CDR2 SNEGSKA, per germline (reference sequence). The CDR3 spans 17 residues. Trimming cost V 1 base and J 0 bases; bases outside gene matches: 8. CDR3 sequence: CSARGAGGLATNEKLFF. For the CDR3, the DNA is TGCAGTGCTAGAGGGGCAGGGGGGTTAGCAACTAATGAAAAACTGTTTTTT.

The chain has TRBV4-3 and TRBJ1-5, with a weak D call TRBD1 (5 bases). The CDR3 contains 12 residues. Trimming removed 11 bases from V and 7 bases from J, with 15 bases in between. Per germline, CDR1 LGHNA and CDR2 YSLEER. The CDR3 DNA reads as TGCGCCGCCGGAGGGGTTGACCAGCCCCAGCATTTT. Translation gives CAAGGVDQPQHF.

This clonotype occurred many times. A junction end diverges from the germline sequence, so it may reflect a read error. CDR3 sequence: CASSFIGWTSATGHHIF. DNA for the CDR3: TGTGCCAGCAGTTTTATCGGTTGGACCTCGGCCACCGGCCATCATATATTT. The chain couples TRBV12-3 or TRBV12-4 to TRBJ1-3; D unclear. The CDR3 consists of 17 residues.

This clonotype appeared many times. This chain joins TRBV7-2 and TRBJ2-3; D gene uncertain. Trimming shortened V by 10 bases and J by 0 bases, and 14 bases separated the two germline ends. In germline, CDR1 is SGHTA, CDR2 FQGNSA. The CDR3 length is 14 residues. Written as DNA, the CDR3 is TGTGCCACCCGGAAGAACCCTAGCACAGATACGCAGTATTTT. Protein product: CATRKNPSTDTQYF.

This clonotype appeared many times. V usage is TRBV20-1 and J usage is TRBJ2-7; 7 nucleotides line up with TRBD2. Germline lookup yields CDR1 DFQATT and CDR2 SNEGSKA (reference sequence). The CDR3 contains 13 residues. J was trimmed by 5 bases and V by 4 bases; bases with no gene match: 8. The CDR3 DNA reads TGCAGTGCTACCCGACGGGAGGTTAACGAGCAGTACTTC. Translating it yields CSATRREVNEQYF.

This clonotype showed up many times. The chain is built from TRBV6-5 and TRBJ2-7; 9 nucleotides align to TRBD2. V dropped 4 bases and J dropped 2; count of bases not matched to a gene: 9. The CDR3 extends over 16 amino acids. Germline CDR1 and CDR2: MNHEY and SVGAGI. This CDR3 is CASSSSVTSGTYEQYF. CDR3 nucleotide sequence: TGTGCCAGCAGTTCCTCCGTGACTAGCGGAACCTACGAGCAGTACTTC.

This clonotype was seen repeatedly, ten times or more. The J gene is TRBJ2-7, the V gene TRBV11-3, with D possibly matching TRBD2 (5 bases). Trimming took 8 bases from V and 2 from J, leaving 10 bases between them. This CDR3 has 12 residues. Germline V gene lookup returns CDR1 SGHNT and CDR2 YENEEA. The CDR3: CASPEGPYEQYF. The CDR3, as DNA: TGTGCCAGCCCCGAGGGCCCCTACGAGCAGTACTTC.